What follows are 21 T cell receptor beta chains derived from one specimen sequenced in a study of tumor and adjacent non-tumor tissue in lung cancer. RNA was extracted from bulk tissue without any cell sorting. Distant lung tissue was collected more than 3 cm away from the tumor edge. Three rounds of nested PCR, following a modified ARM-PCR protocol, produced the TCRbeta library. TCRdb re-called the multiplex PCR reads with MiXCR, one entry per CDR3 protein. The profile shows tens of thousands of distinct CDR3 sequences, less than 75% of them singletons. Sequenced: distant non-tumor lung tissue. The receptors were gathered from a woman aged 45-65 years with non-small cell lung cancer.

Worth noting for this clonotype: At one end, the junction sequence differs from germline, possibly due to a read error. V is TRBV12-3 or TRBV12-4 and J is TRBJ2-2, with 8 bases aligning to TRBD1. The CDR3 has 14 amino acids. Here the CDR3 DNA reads TGTGTCAGCAGCCCCAGGGGGCGCACCGGGGAGCTGTTTTTT. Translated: CVSSPRGRTGELFF.

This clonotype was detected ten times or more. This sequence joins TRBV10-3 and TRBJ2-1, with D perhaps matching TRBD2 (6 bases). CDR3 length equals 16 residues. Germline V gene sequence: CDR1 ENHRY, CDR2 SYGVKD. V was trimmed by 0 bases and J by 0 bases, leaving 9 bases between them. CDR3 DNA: TGTGCCATCAGTGAGTCGGGCGGGAACTCCTACAATGAGCAGTTCTTC. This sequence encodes CAISESGGNSYNEQFF.

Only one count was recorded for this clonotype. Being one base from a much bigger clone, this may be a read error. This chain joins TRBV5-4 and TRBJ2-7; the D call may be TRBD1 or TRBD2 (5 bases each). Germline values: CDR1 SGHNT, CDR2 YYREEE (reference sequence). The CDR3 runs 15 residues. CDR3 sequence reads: CVSSRTRDGNYEQYF. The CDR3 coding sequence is TGTGTCAGCAGCAGAACTCGGGACGGAAACTACGAGCAGTACTTC.

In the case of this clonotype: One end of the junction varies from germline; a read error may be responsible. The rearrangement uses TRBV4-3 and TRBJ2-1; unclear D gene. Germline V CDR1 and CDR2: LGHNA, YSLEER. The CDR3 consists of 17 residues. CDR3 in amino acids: CASSQEFSRSSYNEQFF. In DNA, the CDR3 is TGCGCCAGCAGCCAAGAGTTTAGCAGGAGCTCCTACAATGAACAGTTCTTC.

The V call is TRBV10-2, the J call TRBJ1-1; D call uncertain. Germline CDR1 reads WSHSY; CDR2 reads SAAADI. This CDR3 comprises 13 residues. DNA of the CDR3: TGCACAAGCAGTCAATATTCCGGGACTGAAGCTTTCTTT. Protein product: CTSSQYSGTEAFF.

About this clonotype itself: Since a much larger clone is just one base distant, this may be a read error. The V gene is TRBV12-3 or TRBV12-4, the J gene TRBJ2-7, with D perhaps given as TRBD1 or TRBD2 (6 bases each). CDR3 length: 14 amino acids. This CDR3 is CASRPPGAPYEHYF. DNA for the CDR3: TGTGCCAGCAGACCCCCGGGGGCGCCATACGAGCATTACTTC.

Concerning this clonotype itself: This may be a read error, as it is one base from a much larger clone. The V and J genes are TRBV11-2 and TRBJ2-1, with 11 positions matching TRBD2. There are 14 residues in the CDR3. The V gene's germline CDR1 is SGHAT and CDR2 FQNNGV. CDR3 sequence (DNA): TGTGCCAGCAGCTTCGGGACTAGCGGAAATGTGCAGTCCTTC. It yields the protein CASSFGTSGNVQSF.

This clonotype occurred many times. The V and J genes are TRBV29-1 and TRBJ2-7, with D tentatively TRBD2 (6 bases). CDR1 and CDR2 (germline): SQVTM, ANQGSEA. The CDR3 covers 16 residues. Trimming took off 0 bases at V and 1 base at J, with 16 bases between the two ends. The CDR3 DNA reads TGCAGCGTTGAAGATCGGGGCGGGAAAGGGTCCTACGAGCAGTACTTC. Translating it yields CSVEDRGGKGSYEQYF.

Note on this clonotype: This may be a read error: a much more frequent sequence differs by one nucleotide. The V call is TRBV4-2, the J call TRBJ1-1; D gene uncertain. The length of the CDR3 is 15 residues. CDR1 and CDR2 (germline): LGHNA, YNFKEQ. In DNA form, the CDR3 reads TGTGCCGGCAGCCAAGATCGGCATATGAACACTGAAGCTTTCTTT. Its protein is CAGSQDRHMNTEAFF.

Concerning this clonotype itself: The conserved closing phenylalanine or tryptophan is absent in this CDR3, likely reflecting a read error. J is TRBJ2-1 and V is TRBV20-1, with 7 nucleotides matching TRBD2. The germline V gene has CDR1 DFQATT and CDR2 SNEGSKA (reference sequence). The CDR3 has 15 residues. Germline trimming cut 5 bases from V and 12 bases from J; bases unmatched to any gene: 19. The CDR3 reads CSARSPSGRDYVQFY. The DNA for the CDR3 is TGCAGTGCTCGATCCCCTAGCGGTAGGGACTATGTGCAGTTCTAC.

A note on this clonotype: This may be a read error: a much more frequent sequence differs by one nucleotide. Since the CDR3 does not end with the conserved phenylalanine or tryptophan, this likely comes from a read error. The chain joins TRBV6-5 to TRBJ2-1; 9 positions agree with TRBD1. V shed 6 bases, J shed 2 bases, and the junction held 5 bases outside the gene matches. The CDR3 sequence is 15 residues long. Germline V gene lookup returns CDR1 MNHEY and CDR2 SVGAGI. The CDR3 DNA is TGTGCCAGCAGCAGGACAGGGGACGCCTACAATGAGCAGTTCCTC. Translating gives CASSRTGDAYNEQFL.

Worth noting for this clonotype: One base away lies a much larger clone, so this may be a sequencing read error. CDR3 nucleotides: TGCTGTGCTCTTTACGGACTGGAAGAGACCCAGTACTTC. Its protein is CCALYGLEETQYF. The chain combines TRBV20-1 with TRBJ2-5; a weak D match, TRBD2 (5 bases). In germline, CDR1 is DFQATT, CDR2 SNEGSKA (reference sequence). CDR3 length equals 13 residues.

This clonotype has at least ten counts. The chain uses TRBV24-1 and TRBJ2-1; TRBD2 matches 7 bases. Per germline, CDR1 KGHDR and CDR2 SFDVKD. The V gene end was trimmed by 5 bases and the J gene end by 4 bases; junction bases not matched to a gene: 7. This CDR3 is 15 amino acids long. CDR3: CATSVGGSRYNEQFF. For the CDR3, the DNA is TGTGCCACCAGTGTTGGCGGGAGTAGGTACAATGAGCAGTTCTTC.

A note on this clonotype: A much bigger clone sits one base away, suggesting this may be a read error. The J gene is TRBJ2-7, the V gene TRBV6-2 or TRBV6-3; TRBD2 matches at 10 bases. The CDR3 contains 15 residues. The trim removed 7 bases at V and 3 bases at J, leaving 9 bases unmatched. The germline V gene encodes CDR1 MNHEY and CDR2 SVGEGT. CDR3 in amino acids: CASTRRLAGVYEQYF. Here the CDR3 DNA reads TGTGCCAGCACCCGAAGGCTAGCGGGAGTCTACGAGCAGTACTTC.

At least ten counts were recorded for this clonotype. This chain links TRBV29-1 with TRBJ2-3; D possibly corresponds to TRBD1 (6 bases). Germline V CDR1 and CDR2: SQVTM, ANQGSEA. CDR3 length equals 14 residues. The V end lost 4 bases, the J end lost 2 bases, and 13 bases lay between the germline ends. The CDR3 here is CSVVGGQFTDTQYF. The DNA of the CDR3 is TGCAGCGTTGTGGGTGGACAGTTCACAGATACGCAGTATTTT.

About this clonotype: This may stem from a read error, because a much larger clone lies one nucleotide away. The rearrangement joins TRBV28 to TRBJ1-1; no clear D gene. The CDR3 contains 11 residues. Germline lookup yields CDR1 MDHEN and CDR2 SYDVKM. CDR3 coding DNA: TGTGCCAGGAGTTTGAACACTGAAGCTTTCTTT. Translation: CARSLNTEAFF. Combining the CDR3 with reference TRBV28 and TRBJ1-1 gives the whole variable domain DVKVTQSSRYLVKRTGEKVFLECVQDMDHENMFWYRQDPGLGLRLIYFSYDVKMKEKGDIPEGYSVSREKKERFSLILESASTNQTSMYLCARSLNTEAFFGQGTRLTVV.

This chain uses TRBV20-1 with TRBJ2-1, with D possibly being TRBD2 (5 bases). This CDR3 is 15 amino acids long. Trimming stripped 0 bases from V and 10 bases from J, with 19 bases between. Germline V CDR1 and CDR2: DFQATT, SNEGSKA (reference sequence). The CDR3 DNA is TGCAGTGCTAGAGATCTATGCGGGCCAACGAAAGAGCAGTTCTTC. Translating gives CSARDLCGPTKEQFF.

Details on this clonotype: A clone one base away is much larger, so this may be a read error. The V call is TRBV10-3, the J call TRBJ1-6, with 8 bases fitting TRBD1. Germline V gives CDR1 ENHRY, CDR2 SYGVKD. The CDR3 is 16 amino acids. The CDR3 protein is CAVSESPPGGTSPLHF. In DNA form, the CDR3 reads TGTGCCGTCAGTGAGTCGCCCCCAGGGGGCACTTCACCCCTCCACTTT.

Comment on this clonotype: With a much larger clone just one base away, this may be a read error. The CDR3 DNA sequence: TGTGCCAGCAGTTTAAACGGCGGATCTGACACCGGGGAGCTGTTTTTT. Amino acid sequence: CASSLNGGSDTGELFF. The chain has TRBV12-3 or TRBV12-4 and TRBJ2-2; D uncertain. Trimming stripped 2 bases from V and 3 bases from J, with 13 bases between. This CDR3 region has 16 residues.

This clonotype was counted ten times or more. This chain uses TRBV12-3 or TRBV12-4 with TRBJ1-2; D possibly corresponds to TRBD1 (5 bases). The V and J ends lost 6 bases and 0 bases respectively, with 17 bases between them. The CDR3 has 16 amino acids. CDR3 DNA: TGTGCCAGCAGCCCTGGACCAGGGCCTACTAACTATGGCTACACCTTC. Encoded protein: CASSPGPGPTNYGYTF.

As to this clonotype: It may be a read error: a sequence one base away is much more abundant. The CDR3 here is CASSKDRGETHYF. Written as DNA, the CDR3 is TGTGCCAGCAGCAAAGACAGGGGTGAGACCCACTACTTC. J is TRBJ2-5 and V is TRBV5-4, with TRBD1 matching 8 bases. Germline assignment: CDR1 SGHNT and CDR2 YYREEE (reference sequence). The CDR3 length is 13 residues.